In its sample, the clone carrying this TCR beta chain was seen many times. The antigen is unknown. The sample comes from a study of CD8+CD57+ T cells in acquired aplastic anemia. Study background: Sorted CD4+ and CD8+ cells gave a mean 3.2 ug DNA, range 0.2 to 27.4 ug.

General study results and limits: Overlap between patients and controls comprised about 30 CD8+ CDR3 sequences. No significant difference in CD8+ Simpson's diversity was found between patients and controls.

The authors sequenced patients whose flow cytometry had shown CD8+CD57+ cell expansion. Genomic DNA acted as the template from which TCR beta VDJ combination and CDR3 sequence profiling were carried out. MiXCR, applied by TCRdb to the reads, yields one record per CDR3 protein. The sample has approximately 180,000 distinct CDR3 sequences, 50% to 65% seen once. This CDR3 is built from 16 residues. Trimming left V 5 bases short and J 7 bases short, with 23 bases between. Germline CDR1 is SQVTM and CDR2 is ANQGSEA. The genes are TRBV29-1 and TRBJ1-4; D is unclear. Sequenced material: sorted CD4+, CD8+, or CD8+CD57+ T cells (not recorded which) from PBMCs. The receptor was isolated from a human donor with aplastic anemia. The CDR3 DNA follows: TGCAGCGTTTTACTACACGCAGCGGGGTCGGGTGAAAAACTGTTTTTT. It is translated as CSVLLHAAGSGEKLFF.